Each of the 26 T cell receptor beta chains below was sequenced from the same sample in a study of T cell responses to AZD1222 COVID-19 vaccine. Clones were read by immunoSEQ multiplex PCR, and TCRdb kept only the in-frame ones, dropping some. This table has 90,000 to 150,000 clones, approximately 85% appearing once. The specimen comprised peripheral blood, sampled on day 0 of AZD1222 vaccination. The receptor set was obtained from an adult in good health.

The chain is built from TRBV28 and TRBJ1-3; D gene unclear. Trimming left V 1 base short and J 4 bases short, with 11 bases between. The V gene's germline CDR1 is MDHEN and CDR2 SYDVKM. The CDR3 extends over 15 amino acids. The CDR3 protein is CASSLFGQSGNTIYF. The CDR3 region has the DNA TGTGCCAGCAGTTTATTCGGGCAGTCAGGAAACACCATATATTTT. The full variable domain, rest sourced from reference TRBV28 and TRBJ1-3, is DVKVTQSSRYLVKRTGEKVFLECVQDMDHENMFWYRQDPGLGLRLIYFSYDVKMKEKGDIPEGYSVSREKKERFSLILESASTNQTSMYLCASSLFGQSGNTIYFGEGSWLTVV.

The CDR3 DNA is TGTGCCAGCTCACCCAGTTACAGCGACTACAATGAGCAGTTCTTC. Residues: CASSPSYSDYNEQFF. The chain uses TRBV18 and TRBJ2-1; no reliable D call. Trimming removed 3 bases from V and 3 bases from J, with 12 bases in between. Per germline, CDR1 KGHSH and CDR2 LQKENI. This CDR3 is built from 15 residues. The entire variable domain, with the rest obtained from reference TRBV18 and TRBJ2-1, is as follows: NAGVMQNPRHLVRRRGQEARLRCSPMKGHSHVYWYRQLPEEGLKFMVYLQKENIIDESGMPKERFSAEFPKEGPSILRIQQVVRGDSAAYFCASSPSYSDYNEQFFGPGTRLTVL.

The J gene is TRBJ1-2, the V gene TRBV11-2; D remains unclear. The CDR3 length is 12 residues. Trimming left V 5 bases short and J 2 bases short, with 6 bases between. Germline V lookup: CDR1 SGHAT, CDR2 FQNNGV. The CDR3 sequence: CASSLPNYGYTF. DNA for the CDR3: TGTGCCAGCAGCCTCCCCAACTATGGCTACACCTTC.

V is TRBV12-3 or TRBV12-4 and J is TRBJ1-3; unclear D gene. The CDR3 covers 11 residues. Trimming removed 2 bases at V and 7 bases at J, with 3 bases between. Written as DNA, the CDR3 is TGTGCCAGCAGTTTATCCAACACCATATATTTT. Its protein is CASSLSNTIYF.

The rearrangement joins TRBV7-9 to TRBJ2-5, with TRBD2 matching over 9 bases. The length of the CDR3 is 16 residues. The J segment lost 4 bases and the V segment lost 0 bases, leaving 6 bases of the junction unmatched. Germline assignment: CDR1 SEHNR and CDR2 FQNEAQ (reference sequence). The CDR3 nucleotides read TGTGCCAGCAGCTTAGCTTTCGCTAGCGGGGTAGAGACCCAGTACTTC. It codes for CASSLAFASGVETQYF. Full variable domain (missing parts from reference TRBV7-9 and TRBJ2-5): DTGVSQNPRHKITKRGQNVTFRCDPISEHNRLYWYRQTLGQGPEFLTYFQNEAQLEKSRLLSDRFSAERPKGSFSTLEIQRTEQGDSAMYLCASSLAFASGVETQYFGPGTRLLVL.

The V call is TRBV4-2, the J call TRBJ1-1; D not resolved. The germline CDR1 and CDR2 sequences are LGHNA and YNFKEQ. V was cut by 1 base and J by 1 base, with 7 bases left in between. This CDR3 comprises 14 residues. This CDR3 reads CASSQVWGNTEAFF. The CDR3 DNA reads TGTGCCAGCAGCCAAGTATGGGGGAACACTGAAGCTTTCTTT.

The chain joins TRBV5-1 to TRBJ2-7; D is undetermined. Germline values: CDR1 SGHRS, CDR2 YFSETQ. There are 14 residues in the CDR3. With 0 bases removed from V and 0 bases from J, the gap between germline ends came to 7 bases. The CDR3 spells CASSLEDSSYEQYF. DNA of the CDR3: TGCGCCAGCAGCTTGGAAGACTCCTCCTACGAGCAGTACTTC.

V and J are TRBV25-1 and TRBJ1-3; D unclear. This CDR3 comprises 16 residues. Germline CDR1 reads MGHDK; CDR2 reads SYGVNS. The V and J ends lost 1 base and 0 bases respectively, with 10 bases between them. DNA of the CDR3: TGTGCCAGCAGTGAATCTATGACCTACTCTGGAAACACCATATATTTT. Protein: CASSESMTYSGNTIYF.

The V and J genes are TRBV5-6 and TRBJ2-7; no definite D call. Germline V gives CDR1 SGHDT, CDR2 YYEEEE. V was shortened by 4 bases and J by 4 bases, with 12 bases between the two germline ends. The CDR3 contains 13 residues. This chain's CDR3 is CASSRSDGYEQYF. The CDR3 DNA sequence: TGTGCCAGCAGCCGATCGGACGGATACGAGCAGTACTTC. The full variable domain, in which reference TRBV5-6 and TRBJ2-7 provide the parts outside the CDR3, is DAGVTQSPTHLIKTRGQQVTLRCSPKSGHDTVSWYQQALGQGPQFIFQYYEEEERQRGNFPDRFSGHQFPNYSSELNVNALLLGDSALYLCASSRSDGYEQYFGPGTRLTVT.

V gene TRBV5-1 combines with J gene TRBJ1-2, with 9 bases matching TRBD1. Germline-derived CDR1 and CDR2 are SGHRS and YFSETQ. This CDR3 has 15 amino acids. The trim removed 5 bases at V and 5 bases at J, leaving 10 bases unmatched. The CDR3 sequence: CASRFNPGQGYGYTF. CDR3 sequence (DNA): TGCGCCAGCAGATTCAACCCGGGACAGGGTTATGGCTACACCTTC.

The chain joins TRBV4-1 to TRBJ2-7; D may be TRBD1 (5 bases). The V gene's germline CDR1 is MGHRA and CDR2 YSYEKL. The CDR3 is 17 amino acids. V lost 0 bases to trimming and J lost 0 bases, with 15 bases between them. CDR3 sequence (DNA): TGCGCCAGCAGCCAAGACAGGGTGATGGGTCTCTCCTACGAGCAGTACTTC. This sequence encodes CASSQDRVMGLSYEQYF.

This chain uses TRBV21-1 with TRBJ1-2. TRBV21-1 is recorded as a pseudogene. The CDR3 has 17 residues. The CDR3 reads CASAYTAQVRPSYGYTF. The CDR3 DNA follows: TGTGCCAGCGCCTACACGGCCCAAGTCCGCCCGAGCTATGGCTACACCTTC.

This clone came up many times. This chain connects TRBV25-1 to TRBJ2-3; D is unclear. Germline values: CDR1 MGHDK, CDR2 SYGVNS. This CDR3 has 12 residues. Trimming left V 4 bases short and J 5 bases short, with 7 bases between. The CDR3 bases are TGTGCCAGCAGTGGGGATTTAGATACGCAGTATTTT. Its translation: CASSGDLDTQYF.

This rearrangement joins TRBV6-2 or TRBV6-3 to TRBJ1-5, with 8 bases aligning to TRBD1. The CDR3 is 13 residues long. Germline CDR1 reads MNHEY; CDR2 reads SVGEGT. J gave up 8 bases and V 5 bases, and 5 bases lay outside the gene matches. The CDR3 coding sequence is TGTGCCAGCAGTAGACAGGGGCGGGAGCCCCAGCATTTT. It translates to CASSRQGREPQHF.

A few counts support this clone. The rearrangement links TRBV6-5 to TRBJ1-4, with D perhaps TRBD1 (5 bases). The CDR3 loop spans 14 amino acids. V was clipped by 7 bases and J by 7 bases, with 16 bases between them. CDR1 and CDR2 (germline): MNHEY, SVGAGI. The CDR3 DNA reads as TGTGCCAGCACCCGAGACGGGAGGGGTGAAAAACTGTTTTTT. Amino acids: CASTRDGRGEKLFF.

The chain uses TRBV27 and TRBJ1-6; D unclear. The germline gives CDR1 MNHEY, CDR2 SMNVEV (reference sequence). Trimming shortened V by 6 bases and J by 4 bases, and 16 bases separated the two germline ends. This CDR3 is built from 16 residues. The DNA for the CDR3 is TGTGCCAGCAGCTTACTCAAGGAGTGGTATAATTCACCCCTCCACTTT. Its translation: CASSLLKEWYNSPLHF.

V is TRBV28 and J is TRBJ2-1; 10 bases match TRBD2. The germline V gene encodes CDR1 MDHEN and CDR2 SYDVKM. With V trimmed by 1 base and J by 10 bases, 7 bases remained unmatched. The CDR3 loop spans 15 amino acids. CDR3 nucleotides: TGTGCCAGCAGTTTATTTGGAGCGGGGGGGCGCGAGCAGTTCTTC. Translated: CASSLFGAGGREQFF.

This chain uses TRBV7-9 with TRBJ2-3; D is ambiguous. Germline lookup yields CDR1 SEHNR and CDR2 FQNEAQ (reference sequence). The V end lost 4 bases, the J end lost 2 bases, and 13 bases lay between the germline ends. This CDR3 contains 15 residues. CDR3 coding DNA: TGTGCCAGCAGCTCCCGCGGCCTCGTCACAGATACGCAGTATTTT. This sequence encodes CASSSRGLVTDTQYF.

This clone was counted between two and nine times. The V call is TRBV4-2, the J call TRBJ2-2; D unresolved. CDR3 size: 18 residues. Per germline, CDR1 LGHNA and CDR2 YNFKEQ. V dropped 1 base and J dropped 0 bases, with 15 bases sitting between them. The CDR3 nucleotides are TGTGCCAGCAGCCAAGGCAGTGTGGGCTTCGCGAACACCGGGGAGCTGTTTTTT. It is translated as CASSQGSVGFANTGELFF.

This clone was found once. The CDR3 bases are TGTGCCAGCAGGCAGACAGTTGCCAGCAATCAGCCCCAGCATTTT. This codes for CASRQTVASNQPQHF. The chain combines TRBV6-5 with TRBJ1-5; D is possibly TRBD1 (5 bases). CDR3 length: 15 residues. V was cut by 6 bases and J by 1 base, with 13 bases left in between. The germline V gene encodes CDR1 MNHEY and CDR2 SVGAGI.

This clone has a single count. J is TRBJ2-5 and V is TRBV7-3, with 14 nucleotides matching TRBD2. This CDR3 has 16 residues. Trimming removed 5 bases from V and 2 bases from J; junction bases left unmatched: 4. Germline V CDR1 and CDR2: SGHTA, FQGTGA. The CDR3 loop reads CASSRLAGGRQETQYF. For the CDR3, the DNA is TGTGCCAGCAGCAGACTAGCGGGAGGGCGGCAAGAGACCCAGTACTTC. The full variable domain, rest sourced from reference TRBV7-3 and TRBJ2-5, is GAGVSQTPSNKVTEKGKYVELRCDPISGHTALYWYRQSLGQGPEFLIYFQGTGAADDSGLPNDRFFAVRPEGSVSTLKIQRTERGDSAVYLCASSRLAGGRQETQYFGPGTRLLVL.

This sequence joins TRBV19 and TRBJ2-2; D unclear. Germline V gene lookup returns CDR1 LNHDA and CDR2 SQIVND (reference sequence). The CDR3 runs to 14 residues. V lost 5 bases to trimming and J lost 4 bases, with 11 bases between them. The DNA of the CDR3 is TGTGCCAGTAGTGCCCTTCTGGGCACCGGGGAGCTGTTTTTT. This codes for CASSALLGTGELFF.

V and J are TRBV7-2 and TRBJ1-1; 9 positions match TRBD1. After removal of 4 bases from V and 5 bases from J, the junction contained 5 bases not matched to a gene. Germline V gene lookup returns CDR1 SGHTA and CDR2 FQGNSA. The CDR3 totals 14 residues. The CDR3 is CASSSQGARTEAFF. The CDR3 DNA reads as TGTGCCAGCAGCTCACAGGGGGCTCGTACTGAAGCTTTCTTT.

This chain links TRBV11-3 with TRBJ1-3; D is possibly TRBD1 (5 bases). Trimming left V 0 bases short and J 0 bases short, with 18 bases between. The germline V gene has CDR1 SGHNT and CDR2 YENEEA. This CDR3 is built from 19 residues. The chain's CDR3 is CASSLDQWSGHISGNTIYF. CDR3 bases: TGTGCCAGCAGCTTAGATCAATGGTCCGGACACATCTCTGGAAACACCATATATTTT.

The CDR3 reads CASSANRGRNSPLHF. CDR3 nucleotides: TGTGCCAGCAGCGCAAACAGGGGGCGAAATTCACCCCTCCACTTT. This sequence joins TRBV11-3 and TRBJ1-6; 9 nucleotides line up with TRBD1. Germline assignment: CDR1 SGHNT and CDR2 YENEEA. The CDR3 spans 15 residues. V shed 5 bases, J shed 7 bases, and the junction held 6 bases outside the gene matches. Supplemented by reference TRBV11-3 and TRBJ1-6, the full variable domain reads EAGVVQSPRYKIIEKKQPVAFWCNPISGHNTLYWYLQNLGQGPELLIRYENEEAVDDSQLPKDRFSAERLKGVDSTLKIQPAELGDSAVYLCASSANRGRNSPLHFGNGTRLTVT.

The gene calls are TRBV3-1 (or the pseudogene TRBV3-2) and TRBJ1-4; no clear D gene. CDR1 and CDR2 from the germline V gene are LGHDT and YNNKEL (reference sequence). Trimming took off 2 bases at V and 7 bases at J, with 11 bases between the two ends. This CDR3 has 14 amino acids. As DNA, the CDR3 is TGTGCCAGCAGCCAACCCGACCAAAGTGAAAAACTGTTTTTT. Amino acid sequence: CASSQPDQSEKLFF.